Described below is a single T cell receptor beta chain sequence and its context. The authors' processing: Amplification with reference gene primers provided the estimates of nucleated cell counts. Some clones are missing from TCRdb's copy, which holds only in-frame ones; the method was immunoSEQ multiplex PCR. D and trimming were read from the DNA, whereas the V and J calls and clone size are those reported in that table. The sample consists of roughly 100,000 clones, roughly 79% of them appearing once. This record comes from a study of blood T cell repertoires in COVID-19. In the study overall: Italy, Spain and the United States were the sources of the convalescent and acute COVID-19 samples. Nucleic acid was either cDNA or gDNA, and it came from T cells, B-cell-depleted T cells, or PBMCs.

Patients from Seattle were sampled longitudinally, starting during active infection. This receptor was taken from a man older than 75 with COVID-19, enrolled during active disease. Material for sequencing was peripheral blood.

CDR3 coding DNA: TGTGCCAGCAGTCTCAGGGGGCGAGAAGGCAATCAGCCCCAGCATTTT. Protein: CASSLRGREGNQPQHF. This chain joins TRBV2 and TRBJ1-5; 8 bases match TRBD1. The CDR3 loop spans 16 amino acids. Trimming cost V 5 bases and J 2 bases; bases outside gene matches: 8. Germline values: CDR1 SNHLY, CDR2 FYNNEI.